The following is a T cell receptor (beta chain) sequence with its context. Assay: immunoSEQ multiplex PCR; the TCRdb copy retains only in-frame clones and omits some. Among over 15,000 clones listed, 80% were seen once. This entry is derived from a study of sequential checkpoint blockade in melanoma. Indicated treatment: randomized to nivolumab then ipilimumab (arm A) or the reverse (arm B). The CDR3 is 15 amino acids. Trimming took off 2 bases at V and 4 bases at J, with 14 bases between the two ends. CDR1 is LGHNA, CDR2 YSLEER, per germline. The chain uses TRBV4-3 and TRBJ1-2, with D possibly being TRBD1 (6 bases). This receptor was identified in a human donor with melanoma. The specimen comprised CD8+ T cells sorted from blood (inferred from file names), sampled from a patient given nivolumab and ipilimumab in sequence. This CDR3 is CASSQSVGTPYGYTF. In DNA form, the CDR3 reads TGCGCCAGCAGCCAATCCGTAGGGACACCCTATGGCTACACCTTC.